This is a list of T cell receptor beta chains from one sample in a study of shared clonotypes between healthy human individuals. Produced via immunoSEQ multiplex PCR; TCRdb's table is partial and in-frame only. The sample consists of fewer than 500,000 clones, over 75% of them appearing once. Sequences were obtained from PBMCs. The receptors originated from a woman aged 40-49 years in good health. Some clones in this sample may be carry-over from other donors' samples. CDR3s include the opening cysteine and the closing phenylalanine or tryptophan. D genes are given only for firm matches. Clone size is given for some rows only: seen once, a few or many times, or a class if the clone is expanded.

cdr3_length	j_call	v_call	clone_size	d_call	cdr3_nt	cdr3_aa
17	TRBJ1-5	TRBV19	NA	NA	TGTGCCAGTAACGACAAGTTCGAACATTATAGCAATCAGCCCCAGCATTTT	CASNDKFEHYSNQPQHF
14	TRBJ2-3	TRBV28	NA	NA	TGTGCCAGCAGTTTCGGGGGTAGCACAGATACGCAGTATTTT	CASSFGGSTDTQYF
15	TRBJ2-1	TRBV28	NA	NA	TGTGCCAGCAGTTTGTCTCAGCGGGCACACAATGAGCAGTTCTTC	CASSLSQRAHNEQFF
14	TRBJ2-7	TRBV15	NA	TRBD2	TGTGCCACCTCCGGGACTAGGCCCTCCTACGAGCAGTACTTC	CATSGTRPSYEQYF
13	TRBJ2-1	TRBV7-8	NA	NA	TGTGCCAGCAGCTTACCCCGACGCGATGAGCAGTTCTTC	CASSLPRRDEQFF
14	TRBJ2-7	TRBV30	NA	TRBD1	TGTGCCCTGGAGATGACAGGGGCAAAGGACGAGCAGTACTTC	CALEMTGAKDEQYF
13	TRBJ1-5	TRBV19	NA	NA	TGTGCCAGTAGTATAAGCGTTAATCAGCCCCAGCATTTT	CASSISVNQPQHF
13	TRBJ2-1	TRBV28	NA	NA	TGTGCCAGCACCCCTCTCGGGCTGGGGGAGCAGTTCTTC	CASTPLGLGEQFF
13	TRBJ2-1	TRBV4-2	NA	NA	TGTGCCAGCAGCCAAGATGCCGGCAATGAGCAGTTCTTC	CASSQDAGNEQFF
16	TRBJ1-5	TRBV2	NA	TRBD1	TGTGCCAGCAGTGAATATAGACAGGGAGGTTATCAGCCCCAGCATTTT	CASSEYRQGGYQPQHF
15	TRBJ2-2	TRBV11-3	NA	NA	TGTGCCAGCAGCTTTGGACGGTCAAACACCGGGGAGCTGTTTTTT	CASSFGRSNTGELFF
13	TRBJ2-7	TRBV7-9	NA	NA	TGTGCCAGCAGCGGGGGGATAGGGTACGAGCAGTACTTC	CASSGGIGYEQYF
13	TRBJ2-5	TRBV2	NA	NA	TGTGCCAGCAGTAGAGCTTCACAAGAGACCCAGTACTTC	CASSRASQETQYF
14	TRBJ2-7	TRBV7-2	NA	TRBD2	TGTGCCAGCAGCCCAGCGGGAGGGCTTTACGAGCAGTACTTC	CASSPAGGLYEQYF
16	TRBJ2-1	TRBV7-2	NA	TRBD2	TGTGCCAGCAGCTTAGCTGGGCTAGCGGGAGGCGGGGAGCAGTTCTTC	CASSLAGLAGGGEQFF
16	TRBJ2-2	TRBV11-2	NA	TRBD2	TGTGCCAGCAGCACCGGACTAGCGGGAGGAACCGGGGAGCTGTTTTTT	CASSTGLAGGTGELFF
13	TRBJ2-7	TRBV5-1	NA	NA	TGCGCCAGCAGCTTGTACCCGTCCTACGAGCAGTACTTC	CASSLYPSYEQYF
15	TRBJ2-1	TRBV29-1	NA	NA	TGCAGCGTTGAGAAGGCCGGGGTTTGGGACAATGAGCAGTTCTTC	CSVEKAGVWDNEQFF
12	TRBJ1-4	TRBV2	NA	NA	TGTGCCAGCCTCAGGACTACGGAAAAACTGTTTTTT	CASLRTTEKLFF
16	TRBJ2-7	TRBV7-9	NA	TRBD1	TGTGCCAGCAGCGCACCGAGGGACAGGCTAACCTACGAGCAGTACTTC	CASSAPRDRLTYEQYF
15	TRBJ1-2	TRBV18	many	TRBD1	TGTGCCAGCTCAAACCGGGACAGGGGTCTTTATGGCTACACCTTC	CASSNRDRGLYGYTF
12	TRBJ1-1	TRBV11-3	once	NA	TGTGCCAGCAGCCGGACCAACGAGAGGGCTTTCTTT	CASSRTNERAFF
12	TRBJ2-7	TRBV5-1	NA	NA	TGCGCCAGCAGCTTGGGAGATTACGAGCAGTACTTC	CASSLGDYEQYF
15	TRBJ1-4	TRBV18	NA	NA	TGTGCCAGCTCACCACCGTTAAGGGATAATGAAAAACTGTTTTTT	CASSPPLRDNEKLFF
15	TRBJ2-2	TRBV27	NA	TRBD2	TGTGCCAGCAGTTTAGGGACTAGCGGGACCGGGGAGCTGTTTTTT	CASSLGTSGTGELFF
15	TRBJ2-2	TRBV19	NA	TRBD2	TGTGCCAGTCGGGGGGGGACCCCGAACACCGGGGAGCTGTTTTTT	CASRGGTPNTGELFF
15	TRBJ1-1	TRBV18	NA	TRBD1	TGTGCCAGCTCAACCCGGACAGGGAGAGACACTGAAGCTTTCTTT	CASSTRTGRDTEAFF
14	TRBJ1-1	TRBV7-3	NA	NA	TGTGCCAGCAGCTTAGAACAGACGAACACTGAAGCTTTCTTT	CASSLEQTNTEAFF
14	TRBJ2-2	TRBV27	NA	NA	TGTGCCAGCAGTTTCGGAGCGAACACCGGGGAGCTGTTTTTT	CASSFGANTGELFF
15	TRBJ1-1	TRBV4-1	NA	NA	TGCGCCAGCAGCCAACCCCTGACCGGGAACACTGAAGCTTTCTTT	CASSQPLTGNTEAFF
19	TRBJ2-2	TRBV9	NA	NA	TGTGCCAGCAGCGTAACACGACTACCACAGGGCCGTACCACCGGGGAGCTGTTTTTT	CASSVTRLPQGRTTGELFF
14	TRBJ2-1	TRBV9	NA	TRBD2	TGTGCCAGCAGCGCGCGAGCCGGGACTAGCGTTCAGTTCTTC	CASSARAGTSVQFF
18	TRBJ2-3	TRBV4-3	NA	NA	TGCGCCAGCAGCCAAGAGGGGAGGGGGGCTAGCGACACAGATACGCAGTATTTT	CASSQEGRGASDTDTQYF
13	TRBJ1-5	TRBV19	NA	NA	TGTGCCAGTAGTTTGGGGCCAAATCAGCCCCAGCATTTT	CASSLGPNQPQHF
15	TRBJ2-7	TRBV7-2	many	NA	TGTGCCAGCAGCCTCGGGACGGTCCTCTCCTACGAGCAGTACTTC	CASSLGTVLSYEQYF
15	TRBJ2-7	TRBV6-5	once	NA	TGTGCCAGCATACCTCGAGGTGGGGGGACCTACGAGCAGTACTTC	CASIPRGGGTYEQYF
10	TRBJ1-1	TRBV7-9	NA	TRBD1	TGTGCCAGCACCCAGACAGGGCCTAACTTT	CASTQTGPNF
16	TRBJ2-7	TRBV5-4	few	TRBD2	TGTGCCAGCAGCTTCGGAGGGACTAGCGGGACGTACGAGCAGTACTTC	CASSFGGTSGTYEQYF
16	TRBJ2-6	TRBV5-1	NA	NA	TGCGCCAGCAGCTACCAGACAGGCTCTGGGGCCAACGTCCTGACTTTC	CASSYQTGSGANVLTF
16	TRBJ2-7	TRBV7-2	NA	NA	TGTGCCAGCAGCGTGGCCGGGACTCAAAGCTCCTACGAGCAGTACTTC	CASSVAGTQSSYEQYF
14	TRBJ1-1	TRBV7-9	NA	NA	TGTGCCAGCAGCTTAGCCAATAGGGACACTGAAGCTTTCTTT	CASSLANRDTEAFF
11	TRBJ1-2	TRBV9	NA	NA	TGTGCCAGCAGCCGCGCCAGGGGCTACACCTTC	CASSRARGYTF
13	TRBJ2-3	TRBV5-1	NA	TRBD2	TGCGCCAGCAGCTGGGACTACACAGATACGCAGTATTTT	CASSWDYTDTQYF